This TCR beta chain originates from a study of T-cell memory formation after mild COVID-19. CDR3 length: 15 amino acids. The germline gives CDR1 ENHRY, CDR2 SYGVKD. The V and J ends lost 3 bases and 9 bases, in that order; junction bases with no gene match: 5. Via MiXCR, TCRdb re-called the 5' RACE reads, giving one row per CDR3 protein. Of 300,000 to 350,000 distinct CDR3 sequences in the sample, roughly 21% are singletons; the top ten hold over 20%. Points from the study as a whole: Day 37-peaking second-wave clones had unconfirmed SARS-CoV-2 specificity. Mainly CM and EM harbored the contracting CD4+ clones; mainly EMRA harbored the CD8+ ones. Pre-infection memory already had some responding clones, implying cross-reactive memory joined.

This clonotype was detected only a few times. Its antigen is unknown. This chain uses TRBV10-3 with TRBJ2-1; TRBD2 matches 13 bases. Sequenced input: PBMCs or a T cell subset sorted from them (not recorded which). The TCR originated in a man younger than 35 who had mild COVID-19 (a few samples of this study predate the infection). Cell type and time point are not known. The CDR3 DNA sequence: TGTGCCATCAGTGAAGGACTAGCGGGGGCCACTGAGCAGTTCTTC. This codes for CAISEGLAGATEQFF.